The TCR beta chain described here comes from a study of OX40 agonist ivuxolimab in advanced cancers. V was clipped by 1 base and J by 5 bases, with 5 bases between them. This CDR3 region has 11 residues. The germline V gene encodes CDR1 GTSNPN and CDR2 SVGIG (reference sequence). This table comes from immunoSEQ multiplex PCR, and its TCRdb copy is limited to in-frame clones, with some not included. The sample has approximately 65,000 clones, more than 85% seen once. The sample was CD4+ or CD8+ T cells sorted from blood, taken in a trial of the OX40 agonist ivuxolimab. This sequence originates from an adult with an advanced solid tumor such as melanoma, head and neck, liver or kidney cancer. The V call is TRBV30, the J call TRBJ2-5; D tentatively fits TRBD1 or TRBD2 (5 bases each). In nucleotides, the CDR3 is TGTGCCTGGAGTGGGGGGGAGACCCAGTACTTC. This encodes CAWSGGETQYF.